Listed below are T cell receptor beta chains from one sample, sequenced in a study of molecular identifiers for immune sequencing clone quantification. TCRdb fed the PCR reads into MiXCR, producing one record per CDR3 protein. The repertoire includes 490,000 or so distinct CDR3 sequences, about 22% of them detected once, and about 0.8% sits in the top ten. Sequences were obtained from naive CD8+ T cells from blood, with Jurkat cell RNA spiked in. These receptors all stem from a human donor in good health. Some libraries in this study had Jurkat cell RNA spiked in. The CDR3 runs from the conserved cysteine through the conserved F or W. Each record gives: D gene, J gene, clone size, V gene, CDR3 protein, CDR3 DNA. D genes are given only for firm matches. Size is stated for part of the rows, as once, few or many counts, or as a class when the clone is expanded.

D gene: NA; J gene: TRBJ1-5; clone size: NA; V gene: TRBV20-1; CDR3 protein: CSARDVGPYQPQHF; CDR3 DNA: TGCAGTGCTAGAGACGTCGGGCCATATCAGCCCCAGCATTTT
D gene: TRBD1; J gene: TRBJ1-6; clone size: many; V gene: TRBV4-1; CDR3 protein: CASSHLGRGLRSPLHF; CDR3 DNA: TGCGCCAGCAGCCACCTGGGCAGGGGGTTGCGTTCACCCCTCCACTTT
D gene: NA; J gene: TRBJ2-7; clone size: few; V gene: TRBV27; CDR3 protein: CASSFAGPGYEQYF; CDR3 DNA: TGTGCCAGCAGTTTTGCCGGCCCCGGCTACGAGCAGTACTTC
D gene: NA; J gene: TRBJ2-3; clone size: few; V gene: TRBV12-3/TRBV12-4; CDR3 protein: CASSPESNADTQYF; CDR3 DNA: TGTGCCAGCAGTCCGGAGTCAAATGCAGATACGCAGTATTTT
D gene: TRBD1; J gene: TRBJ1-2; clone size: few; V gene: TRBV12-3/TRBV12-4; CDR3 protein: CASSTGQGATIYGYTF; CDR3 DNA: TGTGCCAGCAGTACCGGACAGGGGGCCACCATCTATGGCTACACCTTC
D gene: NA; J gene: TRBJ2-7; clone size: NA; V gene: TRBV27; CDR3 protein: CASSPSLGVEYF; CDR3 DNA: TGTGCCAGCAGTCCCTCGTTAGGGGTGGAGTACTTC
D gene: TRBD1; J gene: TRBJ1-4; clone size: NA; V gene: TRBV25-1; CDR3 protein: CASTPQGAGEKLFF; CDR3 DNA: TGTGCCAGCACTCCACAGGGGGCGGGTGAAAAACTGTTTTTT
D gene: TRBD1; J gene: TRBJ1-4; clone size: NA; V gene: TRBV5-1; CDR3 protein: CASSPYPGQGLATNEKLFF; CDR3 DNA: TGCGCCAGCAGCCCTTACCCGGGACAGGGGTTAGCAACTAATGAAAAACTGTTTTTT
D gene: TRBD2; J gene: TRBJ2-7; clone size: many; V gene: TRBV20-1; CDR3 protein: CSATPSGGAWEQYF; CDR3 DNA: TGCAGTGCTACACCTAGCGGGGGGGCCTGGGAGCAGTACTTC
D gene: NA; J gene: TRBJ1-5; clone size: many; V gene: TRBV6-5; CDR3 protein: CASRLTGTNQPQHF; CDR3 DNA: TGTGCCAGCAGACTCACAGGGACGAATCAGCCCCAGCATTTT
D gene: TRBD1; J gene: TRBJ2-5; clone size: few; V gene: TRBV20-1; CDR3 protein: CSATALHPGQVLFMETQYF; CDR3 DNA: TGCAGTGCAACTGCCCTGCACCCGGGACAGGTTTTGTTCATGGAGACCCAGTACTTC
D gene: NA; J gene: TRBJ2-7; clone size: NA; V gene: TRBV6-5; CDR3 protein: CASSYSIVGPRSYEQYF; CDR3 DNA: TGTGCCAGCAGTTACAGTATAGTTGGTCCGAGAAGCTACGAGCAGTACTTC
D gene: TRBD2; J gene: TRBJ2-5; clone size: many; V gene: TRBV20-1; CDR3 protein: CSATGTSGPLPQETQYF; CDR3 DNA: TGCAGTGCTACCGGGACTAGCGGGCCTTTGCCCCAAGAGACCCAGTACTTC
D gene: TRBD2; J gene: TRBJ2-5; clone size: few; V gene: TRBV5-5; CDR3 protein: CASSAAGTSIEAQETQYF; CDR3 DNA: TGTGCCAGCAGCGCAGCCGGGACTAGTATTGAGGCACAAGAGACCCAGTACTTC
D gene: TRBD1; J gene: TRBJ1-2; clone size: many; V gene: TRBV4-3; CDR3 protein: CASSQNRGLSDGYTF; CDR3 DNA: TGCGCCAGCAGCCAGAACAGGGGGCTGAGCGATGGCTACACCTTC
D gene: NA; J gene: TRBJ1-6; clone size: few; V gene: TRBV10-2; CDR3 protein: CASSPITSDVYSPLHF; CDR3 DNA: TGCGCCAGCAGCCCTATTACATCGGACGTTTATTCACCCCTCCACTTT
D gene: NA; J gene: TRBJ1-5; clone size: NA; V gene: TRBV4-1; CDR3 protein: CASSQDLGRGNRQHF; CDR3 DNA: TGCGCCAGCAGCCAAGACTTGGGACGGGGCAATCGCCAGCATTTT
D gene: NA; J gene: TRBJ2-7; clone size: NA; V gene: TRBV20-1; CDR3 protein: CSARDSTGVSYEQYF; CDR3 DNA: TGCAGTGCTAGAGATAGCACTGGCGTCTCCTACGAGCAGTACTTC
D gene: NA; J gene: TRBJ2-7; clone size: many; V gene: TRBV5-4; CDR3 protein: CASSLGHGNEQYF; CDR3 DNA: TGTGCCAGCAGCTTGGGACATGGAAACGAGCAGTACTTC
D gene: TRBD2; J gene: TRBJ2-3; clone size: many; V gene: TRBV2; CDR3 protein: CASSPRRLAGRTDTQYF; CDR3 DNA: TGTGCCAGCAGTCCCAGAAGACTAGCGGGGCGAACAGATACGCAGTATTTT
D gene: NA; J gene: TRBJ1-5; clone size: NA; V gene: TRBV30; CDR3 protein: CAWRRRWTLSNQPQHF; CDR3 DNA: TGTGCCTGGAGACGAAGATGGACCCTTAGCAATCAGCCCCAGCATTTT
D gene: NA; J gene: TRBJ2-3; clone size: NA; V gene: TRBV6-2/TRBV6-3; CDR3 protein: CASSYGYSSITNTQYF; CDR3 DNA: TGTGCCAGCAGTTACGGTTACTCGAGTATAACAAATACGCAGTATTTT
D gene: NA; J gene: TRBJ2-7; clone size: many; V gene: TRBV5-6; CDR3 protein: CASSLGLDYEQYF; CDR3 DNA: TGTGCCAGCAGCCTGGGACTGGACTACGAGCAGTACTTC
D gene: NA; J gene: TRBJ2-7; clone size: many; V gene: TRBV7-2; CDR3 protein: CASSLGVGPYEQYF; CDR3 DNA: TGTGCCAGCAGCTTAGGAGTGGGGCCCTACGAGCAGTACTTC
D gene: NA; J gene: TRBJ1-3; clone size: NA; V gene: TRBV5-3; CDR3 protein: CASSRPGRSSDNTIYF; CDR3 DNA: TGTGCCAGCAGCAGACCGGGGCGGTCATCAGATAACACCATATATTTT
D gene: NA; J gene: TRBJ1-2; clone size: NA; V gene: TRBV12-3/TRBV12-4; CDR3 protein: CASTVGSPLGEYGYTF; CDR3 DNA: TGTGCCAGCACCGTCGGGAGTCCGTTAGGCGAGTATGGCTACACCTTC
D gene: NA; J gene: TRBJ2-7; clone size: few; V gene: TRBV4-1; CDR3 protein: CASSQAGVEDEQYF; CDR3 DNA: TGCGCCAGCAGCCAAGCCGGGGTTGAGGACGAGCAGTACTTC
D gene: NA; J gene: TRBJ1-2; clone size: few; V gene: TRBV2; CDR3 protein: CASSGLERGNNYGYTF; CDR3 DNA: TGTGCCAGCAGCGGGTTAGAAAGGGGAAATAACTATGGCTACACCTTC
D gene: TRBD2; J gene: TRBJ2-1; clone size: many; V gene: TRBV5-1; CDR3 protein: CASSLLLAGEGNEQFF; CDR3 DNA: TGCGCCAGCAGCTTGCTCTTAGCGGGGGAGGGCAATGAGCAGTTCTTC
D gene: TRBD2; J gene: TRBJ2-1; clone size: few; V gene: TRBV7-9; CDR3 protein: CASSGLAGIPEQFF; CDR3 DNA: TGTGCCAGCAGTGGACTAGCGGGGATACCTGAGCAGTTCTTC
D gene: NA; J gene: TRBJ2-1; clone size: NA; V gene: TRBV2; CDR3 protein: CASSAYRGSAYNEQFF; CDR3 DNA: TGTGCCAGCAGCGCTTATCGGGGTTCCGCCTACAATGAGCAGTTCTTC
D gene: NA; J gene: TRBJ2-5; clone size: NA; V gene: TRBV28; CDR3 protein: CASSLWGRGIQETQYF; CDR3 DNA: TGTGCCAGCAGTTTATGGGGCAGGGGCATCCAGGAGACCCAGTACTTC
D gene: NA; J gene: TRBJ1-4; clone size: NA; V gene: TRBV30; CDR3 protein: CAWSPLGGEKLFF; CDR3 DNA: TGTGCCTGGAGTCCCCTCGGGGGGGAAAAACTGTTTTTT
D gene: TRBD2; J gene: TRBJ2-3; clone size: many; V gene: TRBV24-1; CDR3 protein: CATSGPDPGLAGGPSTDTQYF; CDR3 DNA: TGTGCCACCAGTGGCCCTGACCCCGGACTAGCGGGAGGACCTAGCACAGATACGCAGTATTTT
D gene: TRBD2; J gene: TRBJ2-4; clone size: many; V gene: TRBV3-1; CDR3 protein: CASFSGEENIQYF; CDR3 DNA: TGTGCCAGCTTTAGCGGGGAGGAAAACATTCAGTACTTC
D gene: NA; J gene: TRBJ2-7; clone size: many; V gene: TRBV28; CDR3 protein: CASRDIRAPAGEQYF; CDR3 DNA: TGTGCCAGCAGAGATATCCGGGCCCCGGCGGGCGAGCAGTACTTC
D gene: TRBD1; J gene: TRBJ1-5; clone size: few; V gene: TRBV20-1; CDR3 protein: CSASPTRQGVWRSNQPQHF; CDR3 DNA: TGCAGTGCTAGTCCTACCCGGCAGGGGGTTTGGAGGAGCAATCAGCCCCAGCATTTT
D gene: TRBD2; J gene: TRBJ2-3; clone size: NA; V gene: TRBV13; CDR3 protein: CASSDGTNGRDSTDTQYF; CDR3 DNA: TGTGCCAGCAGCGACGGGACTAACGGGAGGGATAGCACAGATACGCAGTATTTT
D gene: TRBD1; J gene: TRBJ1-1; clone size: NA; V gene: TRBV27; CDR3 protein: CASSLGTGVLGTEAFF; CDR3 DNA: TGTGCCAGCAGTCTAGGGACAGGGGTGTTAGGCACTGAAGCTTTCTTT
D gene: NA; J gene: TRBJ1-6; clone size: many; V gene: TRBV27; CDR3 protein: CASSLRGHGSPLHF; CDR3 DNA: TGTGCCAGCAGTTTGAGGGGCCATGGGTCACCCCTCCACTTT
D gene: NA; J gene: TRBJ2-2; clone size: NA; V gene: TRBV27; CDR3 protein: CASSLLGVRGQGELFF; CDR3 DNA: TGTGCCAGCAGTTTGTTAGGTGTCAGGGGCCAAGGGGAGCTGTTTTTT
D gene: NA; J gene: TRBJ1-5; clone size: NA; V gene: TRBV5-6; CDR3 protein: CASSLADRPQHF; CDR3 DNA: TGTGCCAGCAGCTTGGCGGATCGGCCCCAGCATTTT
D gene: TRBD1; J gene: TRBJ2-2; clone size: many; V gene: TRBV29-1; CDR3 protein: CSVQGWTTGELFF; CDR3 DNA: TGCAGCGTACAGGGGTGGACCACCGGGGAGCTGTTTTTT
D gene: NA; J gene: TRBJ2-7; clone size: NA; V gene: TRBV4-3; CDR3 protein: CASSQVAGAEQYF; CDR3 DNA: TGCGCCAGCAGCCAAGTAGCAGGGGCCGAGCAGTACTTC
D gene: NA; J gene: TRBJ2-2; clone size: many; V gene: TRBV12-3/TRBV12-4; CDR3 protein: CASSSGELFF; CDR3 DNA: TGTGCCAGCAGTTCCGGGGAGCTGTTTTTT
D gene: NA; J gene: TRBJ2-7; clone size: few; V gene: TRBV5-6; CDR3 protein: CASSLGTVPEQYF; CDR3 DNA: TGTGCCAGCAGCTTGGGGACTGTCCCCGAGCAGTACTTC